The sequence of this T cell receptor beta chain was determined in a study of T cell clones after liver transplantation. Some clones are missing from TCRdb's copy, which holds only in-frame ones; the method was immunoSEQ multiplex PCR. The data show nearly 55,000 clones, around 85% seen once. The V gene's germline CDR1 is KGHSH and CDR2 LQKENI. CDR3 length: 14 residues. V lost 3 bases and J lost 1, with 9 bases in between. The chain has TRBV18 and TRBJ1-1, with D unresolved. This TCR was sampled from a human donor who received a liver transplant. This material consisted of CD4+ T cells from blood, taken before liver transplant. CDR3 coding DNA: TGTGCCAGCTCACCTCGGACGGGGAACACTGAAGCTTTCTTT. As protein: CASSPRTGNTEAFF.